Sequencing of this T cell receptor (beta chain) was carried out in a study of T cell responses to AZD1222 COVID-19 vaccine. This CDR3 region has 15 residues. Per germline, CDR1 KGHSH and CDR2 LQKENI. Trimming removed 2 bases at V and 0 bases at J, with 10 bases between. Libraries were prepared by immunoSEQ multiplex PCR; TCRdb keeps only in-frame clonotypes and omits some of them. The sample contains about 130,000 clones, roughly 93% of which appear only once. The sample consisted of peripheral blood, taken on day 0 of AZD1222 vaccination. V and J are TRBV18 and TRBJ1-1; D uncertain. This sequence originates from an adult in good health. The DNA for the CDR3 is TGTGCCAGCTCACCAGTGGTTTCTGTGAACACTGAAGCTTTCTTT. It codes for CASSPVVSVNTEAFF. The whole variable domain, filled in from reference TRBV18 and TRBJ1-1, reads NAGVMQNPRHLVRRRGQEARLRCSPMKGHSHVYWYRQLPEEGLKFMVYLQKENIIDESGMPKERFSAEFPKEGPSILRIQQVVRGDSAAYFCASSPVVSVNTEAFFGQGTRLTVV.